This T cell receptor beta chain emerged from a study of CD8+CD57+ T cells in acquired aplastic anemia. Turning to the study itself: Each DNA sample taken from sorted CD4+ and CD8+ cells came to about 3 ug on average.

This clonotype appeared a few times. The antigen is unknown. The CDR3 is 16 residues long. The J segment lost 1 base and the V segment lost 4 bases, leaving 10 bases of the junction unmatched. CDR1 is SGDLS and CDR2 is YYNGEE in the germline V gene. Whole-study findings and limits: Found in both controls and patients were approximately 29 CD8+ CDR3 sequences.

Whoever was chosen for sequencing had shown CD8+CD57+ cell expansion by flow cytometry. At the time of blood sampling, patients had not yet received any therapy. Profiles of TCR beta VDJ and CDR3 were generated from a genomic DNA template. TCRdb redid the calling of the reads with MiXCR, one entry per CDR3 protein. Here the sample spans some 200,000 distinct CDR3 sequences, about half being singletons. This clonotype was sampled from a human donor with aplastic anemia. Specimen: sorted CD4+, CD8+, or CD8+CD57+ T cells (not recorded which) from PBMCs. V usage is TRBV9 and J usage is TRBJ1-2, with 7 bases identical to TRBD1. The DNA of the CDR3 is TGTGCCAGCAGCCAAGAGGGACAGAGGCTTAACTATGGCTACACCTTC. Protein product: CASSQEGQRLNYGYTF.